This T cell receptor (beta chain) is drawn from a study of blood T cell repertoires in COVID-19. Study information: Samples representing acute and convalescent COVID-19 were sourced from the United States, Italy and Spain. T cells, B-cell-depleted T cells, or PBMCs provided the cDNA or gDNA that served as material.

The germline V gene encodes CDR1 MGHRA and CDR2 YSYEKL. The V end was cut by 0 bases, the J end by 3 bases, with 21 bases between. The CDR3 sequence is 19 residues long. Per the original methods: Reference gene primer amplification gave estimated nucleated cell counts. This table comes from immunoSEQ multiplex PCR, and its TCRdb copy is limited to in-frame clones, with some not included. The V and J calls and clone size come from that table; D and trimming were worked out from the DNA. The data show almost 80,000 clones, with over 75% seen just once and 0.65% to 0.9% held by the top ten. This rearrangement joins TRBV4-1 to TRBJ2-1; tentatively, D is TRBD1 (6 bases). The source of this sequence is an elderly woman with acute or convalescent COVID-19. Source material: peripheral blood. CDR3 sequence reads: CASSQDPGAGVSNYNEQFF. CDR3 bases: TGCGCCAGCAGCCAAGACCCCGGGGCAGGGGTTAGCAACTACAATGAGCAGTTCTTC.